The sequence of this T cell receptor (beta chain) was determined in a study of neurological immune-mediated disorders. Study context: Disease course was recorded as relapsing-remitting for around 31 and secondary progressive for about 8.5% of the roughly 35 multiple sclerosis patients.

This clonotype showed up many times. V was pared by 1 base and J by 2 bases, with 9 bases between. Looked up from germline, CDR1 is DFQATT and CDR2 is SNEGSKA (reference sequence). The CDR3 totals 13 residues. A 10-nucleotide random UMI tagged transcripts in template-switch 5'RACE cDNA synthesis. TCRdb analysed the 5' RACE reads with MiXCR anew, one entry per CDR3 protein. Here the sample spans roughly 60,000 distinct CDR3 sequences, over 3.5% being singletons. The chain uses TRBV20-1 and TRBJ2-7; D might be TRBD2 (6 bases). The specimen was PBMCs. This TCR derives from a woman in her 50s with multiple sclerosis. CDR3 in amino acids: CSARGLGTYEQYF. The CDR3 nucleotides read TGCAGTGCTAGAGGACTAGGTACCTACGAGCAGTACTTC.